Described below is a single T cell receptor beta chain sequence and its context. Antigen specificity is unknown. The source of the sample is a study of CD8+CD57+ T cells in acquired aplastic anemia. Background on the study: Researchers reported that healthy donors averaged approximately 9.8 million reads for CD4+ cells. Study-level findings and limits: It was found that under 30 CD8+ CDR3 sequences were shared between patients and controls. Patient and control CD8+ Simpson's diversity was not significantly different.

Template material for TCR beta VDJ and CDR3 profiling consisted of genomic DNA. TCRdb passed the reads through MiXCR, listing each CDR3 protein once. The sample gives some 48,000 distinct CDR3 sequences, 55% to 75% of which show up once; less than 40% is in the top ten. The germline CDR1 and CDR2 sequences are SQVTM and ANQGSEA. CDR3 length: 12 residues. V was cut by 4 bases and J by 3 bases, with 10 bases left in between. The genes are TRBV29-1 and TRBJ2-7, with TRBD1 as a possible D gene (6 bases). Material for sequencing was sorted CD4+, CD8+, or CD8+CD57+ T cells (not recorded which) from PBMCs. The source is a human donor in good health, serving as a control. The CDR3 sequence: CSVVQDSYEQYF. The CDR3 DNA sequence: TGCAGCGTTGTCCAGGACAGCTACGAGCAGTACTTC.